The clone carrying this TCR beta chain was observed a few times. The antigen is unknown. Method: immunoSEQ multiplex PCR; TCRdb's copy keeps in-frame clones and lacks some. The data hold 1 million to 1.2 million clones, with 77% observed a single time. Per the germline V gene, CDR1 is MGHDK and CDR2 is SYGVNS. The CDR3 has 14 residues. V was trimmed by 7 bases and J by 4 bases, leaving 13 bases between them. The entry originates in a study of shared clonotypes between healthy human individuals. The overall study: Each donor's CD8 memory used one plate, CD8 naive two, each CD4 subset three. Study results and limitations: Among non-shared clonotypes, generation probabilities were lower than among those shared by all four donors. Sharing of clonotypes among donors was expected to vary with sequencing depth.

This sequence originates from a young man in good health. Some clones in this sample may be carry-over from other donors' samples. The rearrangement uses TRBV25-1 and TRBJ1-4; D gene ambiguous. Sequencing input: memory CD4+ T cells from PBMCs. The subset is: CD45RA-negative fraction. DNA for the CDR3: TGTGCCAGCACCCATCTGGACGGTAATGAAAAACTGTTTTTT. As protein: CASTHLDGNEKLFF.